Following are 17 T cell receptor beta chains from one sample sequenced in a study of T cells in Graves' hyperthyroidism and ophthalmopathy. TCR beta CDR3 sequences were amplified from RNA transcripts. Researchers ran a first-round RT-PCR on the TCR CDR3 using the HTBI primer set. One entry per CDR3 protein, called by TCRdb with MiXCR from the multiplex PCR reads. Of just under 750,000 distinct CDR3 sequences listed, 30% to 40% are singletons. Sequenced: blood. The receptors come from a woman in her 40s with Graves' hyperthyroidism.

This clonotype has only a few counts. CDR3 DNA: TGTGCCAGCAGCTTAGGAGTGGGGAGGAGCTCCTACGAGCAGTACTTC. Encoded protein: CASSLGVGRSSYEQYF. The gene calls are TRBV7-2 and TRBJ2-7, with D maybe TRBD2 (6 bases). Germline CDR1 reads SGHTA; CDR2 reads FQGNSA. The CDR3 is 16 amino acids. The V end lost 1 base, the J end lost 0 bases, and 13 bases lay between the germline ends.

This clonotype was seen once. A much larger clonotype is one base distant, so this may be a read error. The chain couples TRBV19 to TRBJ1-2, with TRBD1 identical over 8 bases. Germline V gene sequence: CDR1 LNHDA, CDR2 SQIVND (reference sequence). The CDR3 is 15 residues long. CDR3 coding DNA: TGTGCCAGTAGTGCTAGCCGGGACAGGAACTATGGCTACGCCTTC. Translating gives CASSASRDRNYGYAF.

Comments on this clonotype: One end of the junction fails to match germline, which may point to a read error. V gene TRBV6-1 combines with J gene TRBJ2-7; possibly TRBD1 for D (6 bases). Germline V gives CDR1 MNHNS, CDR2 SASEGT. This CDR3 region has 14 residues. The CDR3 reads CAGSTTGSRSEQYF. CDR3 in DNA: TGTGCCGGCAGCACCACAGGGAGCAGGTCCGAGCAGTACTTC.

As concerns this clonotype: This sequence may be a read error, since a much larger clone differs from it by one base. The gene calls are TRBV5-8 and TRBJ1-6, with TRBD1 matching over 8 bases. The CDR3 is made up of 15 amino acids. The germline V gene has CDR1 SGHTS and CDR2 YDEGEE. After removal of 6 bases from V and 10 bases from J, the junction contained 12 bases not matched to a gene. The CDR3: CASIPQDREGSPLHF. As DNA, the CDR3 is TGTGCCAGCATCCCCCAGGACAGGGAAGGATCACCCCTCCACTTT.

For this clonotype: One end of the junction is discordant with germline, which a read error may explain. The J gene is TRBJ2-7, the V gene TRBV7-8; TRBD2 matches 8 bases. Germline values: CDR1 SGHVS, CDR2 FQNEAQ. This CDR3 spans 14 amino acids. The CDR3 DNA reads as TGCGCCAGCAGCCAAGGGACTAGTCCCTACGAGCAGTGCTTC. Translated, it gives CASSQGTSPYEQCF.

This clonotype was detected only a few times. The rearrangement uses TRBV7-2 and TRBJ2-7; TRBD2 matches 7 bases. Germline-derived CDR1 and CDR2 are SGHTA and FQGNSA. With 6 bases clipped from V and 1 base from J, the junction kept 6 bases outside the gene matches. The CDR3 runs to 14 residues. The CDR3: CASRLWGGSYEQYF. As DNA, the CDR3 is TGTGCCAGCAGACTGTGGGGGGGATCCTACGAGCAGTACTTC.

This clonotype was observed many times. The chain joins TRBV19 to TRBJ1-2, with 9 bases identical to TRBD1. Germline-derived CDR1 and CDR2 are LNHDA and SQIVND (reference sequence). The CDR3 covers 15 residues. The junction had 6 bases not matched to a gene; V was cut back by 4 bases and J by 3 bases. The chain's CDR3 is CASSSEQGADYGYTF. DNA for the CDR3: TGTGCCAGTAGTAGCGAACAGGGGGCAGACTATGGCTACACCTTC.

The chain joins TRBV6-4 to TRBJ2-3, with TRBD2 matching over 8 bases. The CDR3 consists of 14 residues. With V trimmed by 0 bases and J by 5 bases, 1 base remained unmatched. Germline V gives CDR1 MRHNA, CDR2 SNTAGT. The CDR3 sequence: CASSDSSGKDTQYF. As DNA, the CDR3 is TGTGCCAGCAGTGACTCTAGCGGGAAAGATACGCAGTATTTT.

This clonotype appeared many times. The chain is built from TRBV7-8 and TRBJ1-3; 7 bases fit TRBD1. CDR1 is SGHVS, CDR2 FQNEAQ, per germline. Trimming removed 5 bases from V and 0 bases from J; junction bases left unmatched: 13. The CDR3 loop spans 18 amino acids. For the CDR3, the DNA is TGTGCCAGCAGCCCTAGGGCGGTGACAGGGTCCTCTGGAAACACCATATATTTT. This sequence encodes CASSPRAVTGSSGNTIYF.

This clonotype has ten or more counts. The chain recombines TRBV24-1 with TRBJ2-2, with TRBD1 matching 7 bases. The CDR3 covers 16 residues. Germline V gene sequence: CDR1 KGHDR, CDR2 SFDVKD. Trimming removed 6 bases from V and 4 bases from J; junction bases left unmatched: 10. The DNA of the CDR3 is TGTGCCACCAGTCCGACCACAGGGGACCGCACCGGGGAGCTGTTTTTT. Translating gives CATSPTTGDRTGELFF.

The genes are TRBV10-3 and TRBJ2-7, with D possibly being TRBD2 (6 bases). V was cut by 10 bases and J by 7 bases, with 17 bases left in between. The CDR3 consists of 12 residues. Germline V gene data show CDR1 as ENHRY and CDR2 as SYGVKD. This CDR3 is CATQQEGHEQYF. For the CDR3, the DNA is TGTGCCACCCAACAGGAGGGGCATGAGCAGTACTTC.

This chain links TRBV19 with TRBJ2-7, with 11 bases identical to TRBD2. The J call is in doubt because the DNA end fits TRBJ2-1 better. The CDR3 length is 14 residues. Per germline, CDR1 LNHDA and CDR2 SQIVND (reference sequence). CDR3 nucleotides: TGTGCCAGTAGTCGGCCTAGCGGGAGGAACGAGCAGTTCTTC. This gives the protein CASSRPSGRNEQFF.

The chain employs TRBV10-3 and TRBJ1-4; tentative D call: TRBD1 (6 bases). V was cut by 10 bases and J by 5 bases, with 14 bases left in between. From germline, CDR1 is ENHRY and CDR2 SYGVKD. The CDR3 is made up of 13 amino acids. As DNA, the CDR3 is TGTGCCACCAGGGGCAGTCGGAATGAAAAACTGTTTTTT. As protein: CATRGSRNEKLFF.

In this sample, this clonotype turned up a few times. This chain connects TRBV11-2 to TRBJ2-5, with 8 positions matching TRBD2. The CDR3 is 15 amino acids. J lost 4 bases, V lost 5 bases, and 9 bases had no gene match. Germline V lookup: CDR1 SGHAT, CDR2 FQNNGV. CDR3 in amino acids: CASSPPGAGGETQYF. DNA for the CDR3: TGTGCCAGCAGCCCCCCCGGGGCGGGAGGAGAGACCCAGTACTTC. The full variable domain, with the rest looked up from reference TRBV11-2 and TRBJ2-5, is EAGVAQSPRYKIIEKRQSVAFWCNPISGHATLYWYQQILGQGPKLLIQFQNNGVVDDSQLPKDRFSAERLKGVDSTLKIQPAKLEDSAVYLCASSPPGAGGETQYFGPGTRLLVL.

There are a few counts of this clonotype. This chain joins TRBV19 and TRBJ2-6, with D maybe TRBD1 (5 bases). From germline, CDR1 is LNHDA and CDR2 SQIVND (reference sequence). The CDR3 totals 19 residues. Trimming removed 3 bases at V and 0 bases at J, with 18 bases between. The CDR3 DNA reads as TGTGCCAGTAGTATTGGCTTCAGGGTCGCAAGCTCTGGGGCCAACGTCCTGACTTTC. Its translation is CASSIGFRVASSGANVLTF.

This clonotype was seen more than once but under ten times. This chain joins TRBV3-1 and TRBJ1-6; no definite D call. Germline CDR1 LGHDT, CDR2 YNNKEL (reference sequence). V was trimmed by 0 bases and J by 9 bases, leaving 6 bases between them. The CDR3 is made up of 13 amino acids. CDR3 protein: CASSQEGSSPLHF. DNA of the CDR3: TGTGCCAGCAGCCAAGAAGGTAGTTCACCCCTCCACTTT.

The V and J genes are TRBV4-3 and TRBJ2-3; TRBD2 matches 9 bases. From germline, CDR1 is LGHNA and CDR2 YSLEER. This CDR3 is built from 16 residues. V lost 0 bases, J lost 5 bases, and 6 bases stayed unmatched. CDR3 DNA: TGCGCCAGCAGCCAAGACCGGCGGGAGGGTGGAGATACGCAGTATTTT. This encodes CASSQDRREGGDTQYF.